This TCR beta chain came from a study of blood T cell repertoires in COVID-19. Across the whole study: Samples came from the United States, Italy and Spain, spanning acute and convalescent COVID-19. Sample material is recorded as cDNA or gDNA derived from T cells, B-cell-depleted T cells, or PBMCs.

Original methodology: Estimation of nucleated cell counts was performed using reference gene primer amplification. Sequencing used immunoSEQ multiplex PCR; TCRdb keeps in-frame clones, though not all of them. Clonal size and the V and J genes are those of that table, whereas D and trimming came from the DNA. The repertoire holds 650,000 to 800,000 clones, around 90% seen once, with approximately 0.25% in the top ten. CDR1 is LGHDT and CDR2 is YNNKEL in the germline V gene (reference sequence). The junction had 3 bases not matched to a gene; V was cut back by 4 bases and J by 1 base. The CDR3 has 15 residues.

The chain couples TRBV3-1 (or the pseudogene TRBV3-2) to TRBJ1-5; TRBD1 matches 8 bases. This TCR derives from a woman younger than 35 with acute or convalescent COVID-19. Sequencing was carried out using peripheral blood. The CDR3, as DNA: TGTGCCAGCAGCCGTACAGGGGGAAGCAATCAGCCCCAGCATTTT. This sequence encodes CASSRTGGSNQPQHF.